The 23 T cell receptor beta chains presented below share a single source sample, sequenced in a study of shared clonotypes between healthy human individuals. Sequencing was performed with immunoSEQ multiplex PCR; in TCRdb, only in-frame clones are kept and a portion is missing. The table shows roughly 480,000 clones, with around 80% occurring only once. Sequences were obtained from PBMCs. The source is a woman aged 40 to 50 in good health. Some clones in this sample may be carry-over from other donors' samples.

This CDR3 is CSVRDRREYGYTF. CDR3 coding DNA: TGCAGCGTCCGGGACAGGCGAGAATATGGCTACACCTTC. The chain is built from TRBV29-1 and TRBJ1-2, with 8 bases that match TRBD1. With V trimmed by 6 bases and J by 5 bases, 8 bases remained unmatched. The CDR3 extends over 13 amino acids. Germline values: CDR1 SQVTM, CDR2 ANQGSEA.

The CDR3 DNA is TGTGCCAGCAGTTACTCGGTACAGTTTCCTACCTACGAGCAGTACTTC. Translated: CASSYSVQFPTYEQYF. V is TRBV6-5 and J is TRBJ2-7; unclear D gene. The germline CDR1 and CDR2 sequences are MNHEY and SVGAGI. The CDR3 length is 16 residues. V was pared by 0 bases and J by 2 bases, with 14 bases between.

The chain employs TRBV27 and TRBJ2-7; 7 positions agree with TRBD2. The CDR3 length is 15 residues. Unmatched junction bases numbered 5, after V lost 3 bases and J lost 0 bases. Germline CDR1 MNHEY, CDR2 SMNVEV (reference sequence). The chain's CDR3 is CASSLLGGSSYEQYF. As DNA, the CDR3 is TGTGCCAGCAGTTTGCTGGGCGGGAGCTCCTACGAGCAGTACTTC.

The chain combines TRBV15 with TRBJ2-2; tentatively, D is TRBD2 (6 bases). Germline CDR1 is LNHNV and CDR2 is YYDKDF (reference sequence). The CDR3 has 16 amino acids. V lost 0 bases to trimming and J lost 5 bases, with 13 bases between them. As DNA, the CDR3 is TGTGCCACCAGCAGAGAAATTCCGGGGGATACCGGGGAGCTGTTTTTT. Translating it yields CATSREIPGDTGELFF.

The chain uses TRBV30 and TRBJ1-1; D unresolved. CDR1 is GTSNPN, CDR2 SVGIG, per germline (reference sequence). The ends were cut back, 2 bases at V and 11 bases at J, with 9 bases in the middle. This CDR3 comprises 10 residues. The CDR3 region is CAWSPAVAFF. The CDR3 nucleotides are TGTGCCTGGAGTCCCGCGGTGGCTTTCTTT. Drawing the rest from reference TRBV30 and TRBJ1-1, the complete variable domain is SQTIHQWPATLVQPVGSPLSLECTVEGTSNPNLYWYRQAAGRGLQLLFYSVGIGQISSEVPQNLSASRPQDRQFILSSKKLLLSDSGFYLCAWSPAVAFFGQGTRLTVV.

The chain carries TRBV5-4 and TRBJ2-5; 12 positions agree with TRBD1. In germline, CDR1 is SGHNT, CDR2 YYREEE (reference sequence). This CDR3 is 16 amino acids long. Losses at the gene ends were 0 bases for V and 5 bases for J; bases not matched to a gene: 5. CDR3 in DNA: TGTGCCAGCAGCTTGGGAGGGACAGGGGGCTTTGAGACCCAGTACTTC. Translating it yields CASSLGGTGGFETQYF.

This clone was seen once. V and J are TRBV23-1 and TRBJ1-2; TRBD1 agrees at 12 bases. TRBV23-1 is treated as an ORF (open reading frame) with a function not yet certain. V trimming: 6 bases; J trimming: 7 bases; junction bases outside the gene matches: 12. This CDR3 has 16 residues. The CDR3 coding sequence is TGCGCCAGCAGGCTTAATTCGGGACAGGGGGCGCCTGGCTACACCTTC. It specifies CASRLNSGQGAPGYTF.

This clone was counted only a few times. This likely reflects a read error, since a far larger clone is one base away. The V gene is TRBV5-4, the J gene TRBJ1-1; the match to TRBD1 covers 9 bases. The CDR3 contains 16 residues. Germline V CDR1 and CDR2: SGHNT, YYREEE (reference sequence). This CDR3 reads CASSLGTGVEDTGAFF. The CDR3 coding sequence is TGTGCCAGCAGCTTGGGGACAGGGGTTGAGGACACTGGAGCTTTCTTT.

This clone appeared once. The V gene is TRBV9, the J gene TRBJ1-1; 9 bases align to TRBD1. The CDR3 sequence is 18 residues long. J was trimmed by 5 bases and V by 2 bases; bases with no gene match: 16. Looked up from germline, CDR1 is SGDLS and CDR2 is YYNGEE. CDR3 residues: CASSVQGNRGRRGTEAFF. CDR3 sequence (DNA): TGTGCCAGCAGCGTTCAGGGTAACAGGGGGCGTAGAGGGACTGAAGCTTTCTTT.

A single count supports this clone. This rearrangement joins TRBV7-9 to TRBJ2-2; TRBD1 matches 8 bases. Germline CDR1 reads SEHNR; CDR2 reads FQNEAQ (reference sequence). The CDR3 contains 16 residues. Losses at the gene ends were 4 bases for V and 0 bases for J; bases not matched to a gene: 4. The CDR3 DNA follows: TGTGCCAGCAGCTCCGGACAGGGAGCGAACACCGGGGAGCTGTTTTTT. Residues: CASSSGQGANTGELFF.

This clone occurred once. The gene calls are TRBV19 and TRBJ1-2; TRBD1 matches at 11 bases. The CDR3 covers 13 residues. V trimming: 7 bases; J trimming: 8 bases; junction bases outside the gene matches: 6. Per the germline V gene, CDR1 is LNHDA and CDR2 is SQIVND (reference sequence). CDR3 region: CASTGQGAEGYTF. The CDR3 nucleotides are TGTGCCAGTACCGGACAGGGGGCAGAAGGCTACACCTTC.

V is TRBV11-3 and J is TRBJ2-3, with D possibly called TRBD1 or TRBD2 (5 bases each). The V gene lost 5 bases and the J gene lost 1 base, with 10 bases spanning the gap. Germline-derived CDR1 and CDR2 are SGHNT and YENEEA. The CDR3 extends over 14 amino acids. CDR3 nucleotide sequence: TGTGCCAGCAGCCCGGGACGAGGCACAGATACGCAGTATTTT. It codes for CASSPGRGTDTQYF.

The chain joins TRBV7-3 to TRBJ2-1, with D perhaps matching TRBD2 (7 bases). Trimming shortened V by 1 base and J by 9 bases, and 22 bases separated the two germline ends. Germline V gene lookup returns CDR1 SGHTA and CDR2 FQGTGA. The CDR3 contains 17 residues. Here the CDR3 reads CASSLIPQGAGRGEQFF. CDR3 nucleotide sequence: TGTGCCAGCAGCTTAATACCACAGGGAGCAGGGAGGGGTGAGCAGTTCTTC.

The V and J genes are TRBV5-1 and TRBJ2-7, with D hard to call. The CDR3 totals 12 residues. V was pared by 4 bases and J by 3 bases, with 8 bases between. Germline V gene sequence: CDR1 SGHRS, CDR2 YFSETQ. Here the CDR3 reads CASSQNGYEQYF. The CDR3 DNA reads TGCGCCAGCAGCCAGAACGGCTACGAGCAGTACTTC.

The gene calls are TRBV7-9 and TRBJ2-7, with 7 bases fitting TRBD1. V was pared by 4 bases and J by 3 bases, with 12 bases of the junction left unmatched. Germline CDR1 is SEHNR and CDR2 is FQNEAQ (reference sequence). The CDR3 has 16 residues. The CDR3 here is CASSSSSGTAIYEQYF. The CDR3 DNA follows: TGTGCCAGCAGCTCCTCCTCCGGGACAGCTATCTACGAGCAGTACTTC.

Comments on this clone: Within the sample, other DNA sequences also encode this same CDR3. The rearrangement uses TRBV28 and TRBJ2-1, with TRBD1 matching over 9 bases. Unmatched junction bases numbered 7, after V lost 7 bases and J lost 12 bases. This CDR3 spans 12 amino acids. Germline CDR1 and CDR2: MDHEN and SYDVKM. CDR3 DNA: TGTGCCAGCACCGGGGGGACAGGGAGGCAGTTCTTC. Translation gives CASTGGTGRQFF.

The chain employs TRBV7-9 and TRBJ1-1; D gene ambiguous. Trimming stripped 5 bases from V and 6 bases from J, with 16 bases between. The CDR3 loop spans 14 amino acids. Germline assignment: CDR1 SEHNR and CDR2 FQNEAQ (reference sequence). Written as DNA, the CDR3 is TGTGCCAGCAGCCCGCCGGCTCATGGGGCTGAAGCTTTCTTT. As protein: CASSPPAHGAEAFF.

CDR3 sequence: CASSQVLTGSNTDTQYF. The CDR3 bases are TGTGCCAGCAGCCAAGTGTTGACAGGGTCCAACACAGATACGCAGTATTTT. This chain joins TRBV4-2 and TRBJ2-3; 7 nucleotides agree with TRBD1. With 1 base clipped from V and 2 bases from J, the junction kept 9 bases outside the gene matches. The V gene's germline CDR1 is LGHNA and CDR2 YNFKEQ. This CDR3 has 17 amino acids.

The V call is TRBV10-3, the J call TRBJ1-5; 10 nucleotides agree with TRBD1. In germline, CDR1 is ENHRY, CDR2 SYGVKD. CDR3 length: 16 amino acids. With 4 bases clipped from V and 6 bases from J, the junction kept 9 bases outside the gene matches. The CDR3 sequence: CAISAGDRGAGQPQHF. The CDR3 coding sequence is TGTGCCATCAGTGCCGGGGACAGGGGAGCGGGTCAGCCCCAGCATTTT.

The chain joins TRBV15 to TRBJ2-3, with TRBD2 as a possible D gene (6 bases). Trimming shortened V by 2 bases and J by 5 bases, and 11 bases separated the two germline ends. The CDR3 runs to 14 residues. Per the germline V gene, CDR1 is LNHNV and CDR2 is YYDKDF (reference sequence). CDR3 loop: CATSRRRGGDTQYF. The CDR3 nucleotides are TGTGCCACCAGCAGAAGGAGGGGTGGAGATACGCAGTATTTT.

This clone was seen ten or more times. The chain has TRBV6-4 and TRBJ2-1, with 7 bases fitting TRBD2. V gave up 2 bases and J gave up 2 bases; unmatched junction bases: 6. This CDR3 has 16 residues. Germline V gene sequence: CDR1 MRHNA, CDR2 SNTAGT. CDR3 DNA: TGTGCCAGCAGTGACGATGGGGAGGGCCCCTACAATGAGCAGTTCTTC. It codes for CASSDDGEGPYNEQFF.

The genes are TRBV19 and TRBJ2-7, with TRBD1 matching over 9 bases. With 6 bases clipped from V and 2 bases from J, the junction kept 5 bases outside the gene matches. The CDR3 is 14 amino acids. The germline CDR1 and CDR2 sequences are LNHDA and SQIVND (reference sequence). CDR3 sequence: CASRRDRVTYEQYF. In nucleotides, the CDR3 is TGTGCCAGTAGACGGGACAGGGTCACCTACGAGCAGTACTTC.

J is TRBJ1-5 and V is TRBV10-3, with D uncertain. The germline V gene encodes CDR1 ENHRY and CDR2 SYGVKD. With 6 bases removed from V and 2 bases from J, the gap between germline ends came to 14 bases. This CDR3 comprises 15 residues. The CDR3 here is CAIRKTVDGNQPQHF. The CDR3 nucleotides read TGTGCCATCAGAAAGACCGTCGACGGCAATCAGCCCCAGCATTTT.